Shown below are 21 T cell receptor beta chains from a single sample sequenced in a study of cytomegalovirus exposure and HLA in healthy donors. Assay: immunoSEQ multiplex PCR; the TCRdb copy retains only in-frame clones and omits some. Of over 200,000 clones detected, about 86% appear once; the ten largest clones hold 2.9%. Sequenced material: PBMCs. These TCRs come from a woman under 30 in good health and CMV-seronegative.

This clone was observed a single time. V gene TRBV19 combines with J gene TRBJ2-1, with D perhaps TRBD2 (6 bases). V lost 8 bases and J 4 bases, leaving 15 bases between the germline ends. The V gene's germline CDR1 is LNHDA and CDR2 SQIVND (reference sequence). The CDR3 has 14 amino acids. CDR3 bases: TGTGCCAGTGAAGGCGGGGAGTTTTACAATGAGCAGTTCTTC. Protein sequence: CASEGGEFYNEQFF.

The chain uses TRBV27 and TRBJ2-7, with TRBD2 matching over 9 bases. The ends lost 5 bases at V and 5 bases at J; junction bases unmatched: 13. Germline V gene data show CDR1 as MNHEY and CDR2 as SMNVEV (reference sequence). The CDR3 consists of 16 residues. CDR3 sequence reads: CASSPFLSGSGNEQYF. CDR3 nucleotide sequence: TGTGCCAGCAGTCCATTCCTTAGCGGGAGTGGCAACGAGCAGTACTTC.

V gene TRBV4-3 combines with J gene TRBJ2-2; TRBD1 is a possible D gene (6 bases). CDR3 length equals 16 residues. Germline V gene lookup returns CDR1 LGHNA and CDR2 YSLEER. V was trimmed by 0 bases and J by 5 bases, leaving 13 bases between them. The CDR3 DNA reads TGCGCCAGCAGCCAAGATAAAGGACAGACTACCGGGGAGCTGTTTTTT. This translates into CASSQDKGQTTGELFF.

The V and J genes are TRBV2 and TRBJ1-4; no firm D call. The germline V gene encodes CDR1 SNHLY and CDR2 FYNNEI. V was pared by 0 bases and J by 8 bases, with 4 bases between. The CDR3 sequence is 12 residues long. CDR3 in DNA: TGTGCCAGCAGTGAAGCGAGAGAAAAACTGTTTTTT. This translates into CASSEAREKLFF. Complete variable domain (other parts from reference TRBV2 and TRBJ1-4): EPEVTQTPSHQVTQMGQEVILRCVPISNHLYFYWYRQILGQKVEFLVSFYNNEISEKSEIFDDQFSVERPDGSNFTLKIRSTKLEDSAMYFCASSEAREKLFFGSGTQLSVL.

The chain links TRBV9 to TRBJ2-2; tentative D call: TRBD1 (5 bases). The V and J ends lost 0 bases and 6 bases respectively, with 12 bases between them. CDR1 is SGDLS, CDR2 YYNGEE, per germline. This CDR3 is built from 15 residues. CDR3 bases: TGTGCCAGCAGCGTAGCTAGTCAGGGCCCCGGGGAGCTGTTTTTT. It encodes CASSVASQGPGELFF.

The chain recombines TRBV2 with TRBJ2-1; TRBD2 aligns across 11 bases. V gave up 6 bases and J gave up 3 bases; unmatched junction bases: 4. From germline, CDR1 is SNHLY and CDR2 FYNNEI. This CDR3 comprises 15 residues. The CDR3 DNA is TGTGCCAGCAGGGCCGGGACTAGCGGCTACAATGAGCAGTTCTTC. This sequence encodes CASRAGTSGYNEQFF.

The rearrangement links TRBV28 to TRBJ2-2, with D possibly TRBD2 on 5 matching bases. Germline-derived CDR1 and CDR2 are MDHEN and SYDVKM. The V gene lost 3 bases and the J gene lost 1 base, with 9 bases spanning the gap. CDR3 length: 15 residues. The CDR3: CASSLPGMNTGELFF. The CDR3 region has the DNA TGTGCCAGCAGTTTGCCGGGGATGAACACCGGGGAGCTGTTTTTT.

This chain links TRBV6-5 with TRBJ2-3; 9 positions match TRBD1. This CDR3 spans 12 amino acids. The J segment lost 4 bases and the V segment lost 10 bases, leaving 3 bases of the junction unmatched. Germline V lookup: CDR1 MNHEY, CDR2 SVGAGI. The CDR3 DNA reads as TGTGCCACTGGACAGGGGCCAGATACGCAGTATTTT. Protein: CATGQGPDTQYF.

CDR3 sequence reads: CAWSNSGSLPDTQYF. The CDR3 DNA sequence: TGTGCCTGGAGTAATAGCGGGAGTTTGCCAGATACGCAGTATTTT. V is TRBV30 and J is TRBJ2-3; 9 nucleotides align to TRBD2. Trimming cost V 2 bases and J 4 bases; bases outside gene matches: 7. CDR1 is GTSNPN, CDR2 SVGIG, per germline (reference sequence). This CDR3 contains 15 residues.

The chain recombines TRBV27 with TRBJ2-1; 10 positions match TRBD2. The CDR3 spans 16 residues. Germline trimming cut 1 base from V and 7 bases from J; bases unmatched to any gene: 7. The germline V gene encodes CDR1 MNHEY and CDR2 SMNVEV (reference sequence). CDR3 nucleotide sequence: TGTGCCAGCAGTTTATTGGTGGCTAGCGGGAGAAATGAGCAGTTCTTC. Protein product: CASSLLVASGRNEQFF.

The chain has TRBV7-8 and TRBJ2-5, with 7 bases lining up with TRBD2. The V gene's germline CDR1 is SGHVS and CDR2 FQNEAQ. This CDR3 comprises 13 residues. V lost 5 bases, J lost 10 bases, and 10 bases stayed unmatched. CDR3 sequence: CASSLQPTGGQYF. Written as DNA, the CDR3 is TGTGCCAGCAGCCTACAACCGACGGGGGGCCAGTACTTC.

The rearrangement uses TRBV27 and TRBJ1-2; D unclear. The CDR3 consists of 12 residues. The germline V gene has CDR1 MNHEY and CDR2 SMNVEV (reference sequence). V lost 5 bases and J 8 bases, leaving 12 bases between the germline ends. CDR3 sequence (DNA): TGTGCCAGCAGTAGCGACCGCGGGGGCTACACCTTC. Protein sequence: CASSSDRGGYTF.

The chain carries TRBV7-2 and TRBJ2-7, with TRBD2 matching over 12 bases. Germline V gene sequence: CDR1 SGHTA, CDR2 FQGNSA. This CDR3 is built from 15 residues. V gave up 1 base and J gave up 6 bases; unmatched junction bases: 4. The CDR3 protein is CASSLDLAGGREQYF. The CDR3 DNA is TGTGCCAGCAGCTTAGATCTAGCGGGAGGGCGCGAGCAGTACTTC.

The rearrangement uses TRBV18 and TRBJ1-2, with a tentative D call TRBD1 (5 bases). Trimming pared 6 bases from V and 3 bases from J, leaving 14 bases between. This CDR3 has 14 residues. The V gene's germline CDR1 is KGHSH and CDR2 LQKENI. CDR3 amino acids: CASSTYRGDYGYTF. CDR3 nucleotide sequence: TGTGCCAGCTCTACCTACCGGGGGGACTATGGCTACACCTTC.

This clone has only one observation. The CDR3 DNA follows: TGTGCCAGCAGCTGGGGGGATGGAAATGGCTACACCTTC. It specifies CASSWGDGNGYTF. The chain joins TRBV11-2 to TRBJ1-2; tentative D call: TRBD1 (5 bases). Germline CDR1 and CDR2: SGHAT and FQNNGV. V was trimmed by 4 bases and J by 6 bases, leaving 12 bases between them. The CDR3 is 13 residues long. The variable domain in full, with the rest retrieved from reference TRBV11-2 and TRBJ1-2, is EAGVAQSPRYKIIEKRQSVAFWCNPISGHATLYWYQQILGQGPKLLIQFQNNGVVDDSQLPKDRFSAERLKGVDSTLKIQPAKLEDSAVYLCASSWGDGNGYTFGSGTRLTVV.

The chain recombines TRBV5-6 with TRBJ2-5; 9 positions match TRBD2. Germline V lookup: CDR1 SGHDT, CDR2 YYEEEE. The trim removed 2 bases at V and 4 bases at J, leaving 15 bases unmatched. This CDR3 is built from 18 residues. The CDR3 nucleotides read TGTGCCAGCAGCTTAGGGTGGGCTAGCGGGATAGTAGGAGAGACCCAGTACTTC. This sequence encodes CASSLGWASGIVGETQYF.

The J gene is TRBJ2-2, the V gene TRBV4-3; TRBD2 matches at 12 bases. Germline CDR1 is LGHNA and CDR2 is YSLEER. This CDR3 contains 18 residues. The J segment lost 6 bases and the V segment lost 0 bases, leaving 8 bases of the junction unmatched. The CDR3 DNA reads TGCGCCAGCAGCCAAGATAGGGCTAGCGGGAGGGAATCCGGGGAGCTGTTTTTT. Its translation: CASSQDRASGRESGELFF.

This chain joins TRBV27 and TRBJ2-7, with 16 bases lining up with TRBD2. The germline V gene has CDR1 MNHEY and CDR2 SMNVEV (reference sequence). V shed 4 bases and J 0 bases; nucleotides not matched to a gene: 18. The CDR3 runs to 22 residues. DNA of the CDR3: TGTGCCAGCAGTTCACAGACCTACACCGGGACTAGCGGGAGGGTAAGCTCCTACGAGCAGTACTTC. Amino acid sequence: CASSSQTYTGTSGRVSSYEQYF.

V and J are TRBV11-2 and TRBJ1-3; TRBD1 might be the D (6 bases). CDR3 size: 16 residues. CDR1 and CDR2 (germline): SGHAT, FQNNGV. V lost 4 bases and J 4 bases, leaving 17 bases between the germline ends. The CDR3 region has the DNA TGTGCCAGCAGCTCCTGGACAGACCCGGCGGGAAACACCATATATTTT. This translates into CASSSWTDPAGNTIYF.

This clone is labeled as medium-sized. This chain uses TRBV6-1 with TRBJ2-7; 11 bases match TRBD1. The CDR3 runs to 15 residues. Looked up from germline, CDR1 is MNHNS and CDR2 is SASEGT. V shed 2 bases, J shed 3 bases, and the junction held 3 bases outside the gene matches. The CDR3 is CASSETGTGGYEQYF. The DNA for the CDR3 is TGTGCCAGCAGTGAAACCGGGACAGGGGGCTACGAGCAGTACTTC.

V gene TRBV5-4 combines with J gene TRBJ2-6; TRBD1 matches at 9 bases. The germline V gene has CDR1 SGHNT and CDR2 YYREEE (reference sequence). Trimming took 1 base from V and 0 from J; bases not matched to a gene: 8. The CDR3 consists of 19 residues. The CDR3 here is CASSLRRTGASSGANVLTF. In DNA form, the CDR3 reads TGTGCCAGCAGCTTGCGGCGGACAGGGGCTTCCTCTGGGGCCAACGTCCTGACTTTC. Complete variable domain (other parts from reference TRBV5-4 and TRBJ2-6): ETGVTQSPTHLIKTRGQQVTLRCSSQSGHNTVSWYQQALGQGPQFIFQYYREEENGRGNFPPRFSGLQFPNYSSELNVNALELDDSALYLCASSLRRTGASSGANVLTFGAGSRLTVL.